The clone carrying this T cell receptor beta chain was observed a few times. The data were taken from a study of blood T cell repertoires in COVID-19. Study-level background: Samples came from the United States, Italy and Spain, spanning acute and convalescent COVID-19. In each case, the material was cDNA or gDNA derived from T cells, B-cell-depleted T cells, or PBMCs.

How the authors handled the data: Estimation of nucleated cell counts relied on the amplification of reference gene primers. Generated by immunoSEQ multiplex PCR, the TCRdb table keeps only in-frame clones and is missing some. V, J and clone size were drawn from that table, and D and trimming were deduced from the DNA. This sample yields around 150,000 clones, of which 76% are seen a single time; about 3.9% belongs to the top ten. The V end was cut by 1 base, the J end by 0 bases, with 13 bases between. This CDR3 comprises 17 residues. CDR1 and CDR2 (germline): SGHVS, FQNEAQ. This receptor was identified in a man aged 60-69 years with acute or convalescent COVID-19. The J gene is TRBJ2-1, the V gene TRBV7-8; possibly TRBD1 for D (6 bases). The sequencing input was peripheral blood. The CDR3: CASSLGQDRNSYNEQFF. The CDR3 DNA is TGTGCCAGCAGCTTAGGTCAGGACAGAAACTCCTACAATGAGCAGTTCTTC. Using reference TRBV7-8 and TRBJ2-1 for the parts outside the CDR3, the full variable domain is GAGVSQSPRYKVAKRGQDVALRCDPISGHVSLFWYQQALGQGPEFLTYFQNEAQLDKSGLPSDRFFAERPEGSVSTLKIQRTQQEDSAVYLCASSLGQDRNSYNEQFFGPGTRLTVL.